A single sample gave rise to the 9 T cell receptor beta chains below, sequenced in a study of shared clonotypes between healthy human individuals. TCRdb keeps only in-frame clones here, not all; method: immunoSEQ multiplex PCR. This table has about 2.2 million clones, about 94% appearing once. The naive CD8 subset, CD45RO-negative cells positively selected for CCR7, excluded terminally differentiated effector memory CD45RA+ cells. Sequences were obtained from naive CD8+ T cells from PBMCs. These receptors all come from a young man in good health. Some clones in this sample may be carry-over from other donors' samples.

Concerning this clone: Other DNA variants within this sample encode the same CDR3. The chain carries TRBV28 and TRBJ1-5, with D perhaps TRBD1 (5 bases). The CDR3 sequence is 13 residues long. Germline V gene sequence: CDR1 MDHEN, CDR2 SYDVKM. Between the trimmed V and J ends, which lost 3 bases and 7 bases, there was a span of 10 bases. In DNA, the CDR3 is TGTGCCAGCAGTTTTTTAAGGGGACAGCCCCAGCATTTT. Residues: CASSFLRGQPQHF.

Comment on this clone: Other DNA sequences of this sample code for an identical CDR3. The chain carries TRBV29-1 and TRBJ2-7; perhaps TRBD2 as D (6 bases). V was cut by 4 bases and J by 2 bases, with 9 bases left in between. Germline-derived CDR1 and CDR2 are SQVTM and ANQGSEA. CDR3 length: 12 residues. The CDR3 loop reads CSVVGGTYEQYF. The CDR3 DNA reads TGCAGCGTTGTCGGGGGTACCTACGAGCAGTACTTC.

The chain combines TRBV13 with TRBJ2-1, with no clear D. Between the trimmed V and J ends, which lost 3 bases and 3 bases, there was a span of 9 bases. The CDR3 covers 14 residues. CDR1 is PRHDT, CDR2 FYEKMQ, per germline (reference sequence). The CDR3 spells CASSLAADYNEQFF. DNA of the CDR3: TGTGCCAGCAGCTTGGCGGCTGACTACAATGAGCAGTTCTTC.

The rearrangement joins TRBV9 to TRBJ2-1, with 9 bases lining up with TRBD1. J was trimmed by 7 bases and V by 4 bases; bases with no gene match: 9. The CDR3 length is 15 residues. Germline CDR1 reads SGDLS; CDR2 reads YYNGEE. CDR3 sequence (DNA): TGTGCCAGCAGCCTCTCGGGACAGGGCTTGAATGAGCAGTTCTTC. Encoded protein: CASSLSGQGLNEQFF.

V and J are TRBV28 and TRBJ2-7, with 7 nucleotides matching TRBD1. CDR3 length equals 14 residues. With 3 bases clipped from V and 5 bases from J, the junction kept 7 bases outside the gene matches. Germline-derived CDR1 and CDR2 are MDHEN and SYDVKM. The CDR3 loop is CASSFNGQGDEQYF. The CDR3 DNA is TGTGCCAGCAGTTTTAACGGCCAGGGGGACGAGCAGTACTTC.

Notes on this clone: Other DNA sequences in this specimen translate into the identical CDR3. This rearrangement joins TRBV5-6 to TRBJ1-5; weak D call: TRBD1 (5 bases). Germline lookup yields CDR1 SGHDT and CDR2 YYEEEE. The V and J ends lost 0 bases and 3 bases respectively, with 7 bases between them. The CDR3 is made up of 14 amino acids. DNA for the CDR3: TGTGCCAGCAGCTTGGCAGGGTACAATCAGCCCCAGCATTTT. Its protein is CASSLAGYNQPQHF.

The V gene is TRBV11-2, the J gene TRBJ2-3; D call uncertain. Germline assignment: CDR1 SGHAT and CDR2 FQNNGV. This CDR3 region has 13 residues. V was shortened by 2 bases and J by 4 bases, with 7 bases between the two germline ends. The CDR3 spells CASSLNKADTQYF. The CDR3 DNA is TGTGCCAGCAGCTTAAATAAAGCAGATACGCAGTATTTT. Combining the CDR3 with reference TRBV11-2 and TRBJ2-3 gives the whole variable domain EAGVAQSPRYKIIEKRQSVAFWCNPISGHATLYWYQQILGQGPKLLIQFQNNGVVDDSQLPKDRFSAERLKGVDSTLKIQPAKLEDSAVYLCASSLNKADTQYFGPGTRLTVL.

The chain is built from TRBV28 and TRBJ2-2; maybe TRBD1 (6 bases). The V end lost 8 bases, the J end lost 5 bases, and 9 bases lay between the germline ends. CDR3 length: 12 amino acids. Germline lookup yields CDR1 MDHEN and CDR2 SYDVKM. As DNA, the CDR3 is TGTGCCAGCCGCAGGGGAACCGGGGAGCTGTTTTTT. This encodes CASRRGTGELFF.

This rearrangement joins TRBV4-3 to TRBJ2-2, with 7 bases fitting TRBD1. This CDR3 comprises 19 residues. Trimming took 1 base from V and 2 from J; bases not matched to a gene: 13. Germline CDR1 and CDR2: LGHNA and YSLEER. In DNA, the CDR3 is TGCGCCAGCAGCCAAGGATATAGCCAAGGACAGGATAACACCGGGGAGCTGTTTTTT. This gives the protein CASSQGYSQGQDNTGELFF.